This T cell receptor (beta chain) came from a study of T-cell reconstitution after alpha-beta-depleted transplantation in children. The table lists this clonotype with a few counts. Its antigen is currently unknown. A TCRbeta library incorporating unique molecular identifiers was prepared. TCRdb called the PCR reads again in MiXCR, with one record for every CDR3 protein. The data show about 600,000 distinct CDR3 sequences, under 30% seen once. General study points: After one year, T-cell counts and TCRbeta diversity mostly came from new T cells.

The source is a boy under three years old who had a stem cell transplant for acute myeloid leukemia, so the T cells may come from the graft donor. The specimen comprised PBMCs, mostly from graft donor cells, sampled 360 days after TCRalphabeta/CD19-depleted stem cell transplant.

CDR3 nucleotide sequence: TGTGCCACCAGTGAACTGGGGGCCCGCACAGATACGCAGTATTTT. Its translation: CATSELGARTDTQYF. V and J are TRBV24-1 and TRBJ2-3, with TRBD1 as a possible D gene (6 bases). The germline gives CDR1 KGHDR, CDR2 SFDVKD. V lost 4 bases and J lost 1, with 11 bases in between. This CDR3 comprises 15 residues.